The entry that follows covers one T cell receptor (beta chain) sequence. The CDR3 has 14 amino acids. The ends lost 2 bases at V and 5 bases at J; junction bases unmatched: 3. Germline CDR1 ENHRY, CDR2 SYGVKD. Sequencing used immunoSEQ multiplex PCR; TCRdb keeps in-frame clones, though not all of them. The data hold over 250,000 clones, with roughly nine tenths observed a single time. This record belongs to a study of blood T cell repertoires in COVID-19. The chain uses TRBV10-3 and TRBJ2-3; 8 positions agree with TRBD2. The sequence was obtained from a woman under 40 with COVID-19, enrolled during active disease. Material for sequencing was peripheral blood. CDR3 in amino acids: CAISETSGGDTQYF. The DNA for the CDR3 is TGTGCCATCAGTGAGACTAGCGGTGGAGATACGCAGTATTTT.